What follows is one T cell receptor beta chain and its context. This clonotype has ten or more counts. The specificity of this receptor is unknown. Nothing much larger sits one base from this clone, and base qualities are not available. The protocol used for the library was PCR. Instrument used: Illumina HiSeq 2500. To normalize quantification of the TCRbeta repertoire, the TCR libraries were built with molecular barcoding that relied on unique molecular identifiers. TCRdb cleaned the public reads at Q25 with fastp, built clones with MiXCR and kept in-frame beta chains. CDR3 protein sequences are deduplicated, and each keeps its most common genes and DNA. The sample table shows hundreds of thousands of distinct CDR3 sequences, and roughly 15% are seen once. The ten largest clones take up over 0.95% of the sample. The data derive from a study of T-cell reconstitution after alpha-beta-depleted transplantation in children (TCRdb year 2016). With respect to the entire study: Using TCR repertoire profiling, the study followed T-cell immune reconstitution in a quantitative way in children after TCRalphabeta/CD19-depleted allogeneic hematopoietic cell transplantation.

For CDR1 and CDR2, the germline V gene (reference sequence) lists DFQATT and SNEGSKA. The CDR3 measures 15 amino acids from cysteine to phenylalanine. Left in the record is the CDR3 DNA by itself, 45 bases read in frame from the first base. V sheds 5 bases and J sheds 0 bases, leaving 17 bases between their ends. The sequence joins TRBV20-1 to TRBJ2-7; a tentative D call is TRBD1 (6 bases match). The clonotype originates from a human donor who donated a stem cell graft to a child with acute myeloid leukemia. The starting material was PBMCs from the stem cell graft donor, obtained from the stem cell graft. The CDR3 reads CSARPGQGLSYEQYF. The nucleotides read TGCAGTGCTCGACCAGGGCAGGGGCTCTCCTACGAGCAGTACTTC.